Each of the 28 T cell receptor beta chains below was sequenced from the same sample in a study of cytomegalovirus exposure and HLA in healthy donors. Data came from immunoSEQ multiplex PCR; TCRdb stores just in-frame clones and leaves some out. The top ten hold about 3% of the sample, which has 100,000 to 120,000 clones, about 85% seen once. The specimen was PBMCs. These receptors came from a woman under 30 in good health and CMV-seronegative.

This clone came up a few times. The chain links TRBV30 to TRBJ1-5; tentatively, D is TRBD1 (5 bases). CDR3 length: 15 amino acids. V was cut by 3 bases and J by 7 bases, with 19 bases left in between. From germline, CDR1 is GTSNPN and CDR2 SVGIG (reference sequence). The DNA for the CDR3 is TGTGCCTGGAGGTCCGGGACCGCGGGAGGACAGCCCCAGCATTTT. The encoded protein is CAWRSGTAGGQPQHF.

This chain connects TRBV5-6 to TRBJ1-1; TRBD1 might be the D (5 bases). CDR3 length equals 13 residues. In germline, CDR1 is SGHDT, CDR2 YYEEEE. Trimming stripped 2 bases from V and 2 bases from J, with 7 bases between. CDR3 amino acids: CASSFGANTEAFF. DNA of the CDR3: TGTGCCAGCAGCTTTGGGGCAAACACTGAAGCTTTCTTT.

The gene calls are TRBV2 and TRBJ2-7; unclear D gene. This CDR3 is 13 amino acids long. V lost 10 bases and J lost 3, with 16 bases in between. The V gene's germline CDR1 is SNHLY and CDR2 FYNNEI. CDR3 bases: TGTGCCACCTGGTCTCCAGAAAGCTACGAGCAGTACTTC. The encoded protein is CATWSPESYEQYF.

This clone has just one count. V gene TRBV11-3 combines with J gene TRBJ2-1, with D perhaps matching TRBD1 (6 bases). In germline, CDR1 is SGHNT, CDR2 YENEEA. This CDR3 region has 13 residues. The V gene lost 5 bases and the J gene lost 5 bases, with 10 bases spanning the gap. CDR3 coding DNA: TGTGCCAGCAGCCTGGACAGCCACAATGAGCAGTTCTTC. Translated: CASSLDSHNEQFF.

The rearrangement uses TRBV14 and TRBJ2-7; possibly TRBD1 for D (6 bases). Germline CDR1 SGHDN, CDR2 FVKESK. V was shortened by 1 base and J by 6 bases, with 10 bases between the two germline ends. The CDR3 loop spans 13 amino acids. The CDR3 sequence is CASSQGYRAEQYF. The CDR3 coding sequence is TGTGCCAGCAGCCAAGGTTACAGGGCCGAGCAGTACTTC.

The V gene is TRBV13, the J gene TRBJ2-3; weak D call: TRBD1 (5 bases). The germline V gene has CDR1 PRHDT and CDR2 FYEKMQ (reference sequence). The CDR3 is 15 residues long. The V gene lost 0 bases and the J gene lost 3 bases, with 10 bases spanning the gap. DNA of the CDR3: TGTGCCAGCAGCTTAGGAGGGCAGGGAACAGATACGCAGTATTTT. It codes for CASSLGGQGTDTQYF.

V and J are TRBV9 and TRBJ2-2, with a tentative D call TRBD2 (6 bases). The CDR3 contains 14 residues. In germline, CDR1 is SGDLS, CDR2 YYNGEE. Trimming stripped 4 bases from V and 3 bases from J, with 10 bases between. CDR3 region: CASSPRRDTGELFF. The CDR3 DNA reads TGTGCCAGCAGCCCGCGGAGGGACACCGGGGAGCTGTTTTTT.

J is TRBJ2-2 and V is TRBV7-9; D might be TRBD1 (5 bases). This CDR3 spans 15 amino acids. V was clipped by 0 bases and J by 7 bases, with 12 bases between them. Looked up from germline, CDR1 is SEHNR and CDR2 is FQNEAQ (reference sequence). The CDR3 DNA is TGTGCCAGCAGCTTAGCAGACCAGGGTTACGGGGAGCTGTTTTTT. Protein: CASSLADQGYGELFF. Full variable domain (missing parts from reference TRBV7-9 and TRBJ2-2): DTGVSQNPRHKITKRGQNVTFRCDPISEHNRLYWYRQTLGQGPEFLTYFQNEAQLEKSRLLSDRFSAERPKGSFSTLEIQRTEQGDSAMYLCASSLADQGYGELFFGEGSRLTVL.

This clone was observed a handful of times. The J gene is TRBJ2-1, the V gene TRBV7-6; the D gene is possibly TRBD2 (6 bases). V gave up 2 bases and J gave up 5 bases, with 10 bases separating them. This CDR3 comprises 14 residues. Germline-derived CDR1 and CDR2 are SGHVS and FNYEAQ. CDR3 sequence (DNA): TGTGCCAGCAGCTTATGGCGGGAAAACAATGAGCAGTTCTTC. Encoded protein: CASSLWRENNEQFF.

J is TRBJ1-5 and V is TRBV7-9; tentatively, D is TRBD1 (5 bases). V gave up 5 bases and J gave up 0 bases, with 8 bases separating them. Per the germline V gene, CDR1 is SEHNR and CDR2 is FQNEAQ (reference sequence). This CDR3 is built from 14 residues. The CDR3 protein is CASSRQYSNQPQHF. The DNA of the CDR3 is TGTGCCAGCAGCCGACAGTATAGCAATCAGCCCCAGCATTTT.

This chain connects TRBV5-3 to TRBJ2-7; maybe TRBD1 (6 bases). TRBV5-3 is recorded as an ORF, its role being uncertain. The length of the CDR3 is 13 residues. V was shortened by 3 bases and J by 0 bases, with 7 bases between the two germline ends. CDR3 amino acids: CARSWDNSYEQYF. Here the CDR3 DNA reads TGTGCCAGAAGCTGGGACAACTCCTACGAGCAGTACTTC.

The V and J genes are TRBV9 and TRBJ1-6; the D is unclear. CDR1 and CDR2 from the germline V gene are SGDLS and YYNGEE. The CDR3 has 15 residues. Trimming removed 2 bases at V and 0 bases at J, with 6 bases between. In nucleotides, the CDR3 is TGTGCCAGCAGCGTGGGCAGCTCCTATAATTCACCCCTCCACTTT. Translation: CASSVGSSYNSPLHF. Full variable domain (missing parts from reference TRBV9 and TRBJ1-6): DSGVTQTPKHLITATGQRVTLRCSPRSGDLSVYWYQQSLDQGLQFLIQYYNGEERAKGNILERFSAQQFPDLHSELNLSSLELGDSALYFCASSVGSSYNSPLHFGNGTRLTVT.

This chain links TRBV9 with TRBJ2-5; possibly TRBD1 for D (6 bases). Germline values: CDR1 SGDLS, CDR2 YYNGEE. V was clipped by 0 bases and J by 5 bases, with 14 bases between them. This CDR3 is 15 amino acids long. The CDR3 loop reads CASSVALGGWETQYF. The CDR3 region has the DNA TGTGCCAGCAGCGTAGCTCTTGGGGGCTGGGAGACCCAGTACTTC.

V usage is TRBV30 and J usage is TRBJ2-5; 8 nucleotides line up with TRBD2. V lost 4 bases and J lost 0; bases outside the gene matches: 4. CDR1 is GTSNPN and CDR2 is SVGIG in the germline V gene (reference sequence). This CDR3 spans 14 amino acids. This chain's CDR3 is CAWNGGRYQETQYF. In nucleotides, the CDR3 is TGTGCCTGGAACGGCGGGAGGTACCAAGAGACCCAGTACTTC.

The J gene is TRBJ2-5, the V gene TRBV7-6, with 9 bases matching TRBD2. The germline gives CDR1 SGHVS, CDR2 FNYEAQ. The CDR3 extends over 15 amino acids. J gave up 2 bases and V 5 bases, and 6 bases lay outside the gene matches. The CDR3 coding sequence is TGTGCCAGCAGCCCTAGACTAGCGGAACAAGAGACCCAGTACTTC. This translates into CASSPRLAEQETQYF.

V gene TRBV9 combines with J gene TRBJ2-2, with 8 bases fitting TRBD1. Trimming at V came to 5 bases and at J to 6 bases, leaving 9 bases not matched to a gene. This CDR3 comprises 15 residues. The V gene's germline CDR1 is SGDLS and CDR2 YYNGEE. DNA of the CDR3: TGTGCCAGCAGTCCCGGAGGACAGGGCTCCGGGGAGCTGTTTTTT. It specifies CASSPGGQGSGELFF. The full variable domain, in which reference TRBV9 and TRBJ2-2 provide the parts outside the CDR3, is DSGVTQTPKHLITATGQRVTLRCSPRSGDLSVYWYQQSLDQGLQFLIQYYNGEERAKGNILERFSAQQFPDLHSELNLSSLELGDSALYFCASSPGGQGSGELFFGEGSRLTVL.

This clone came up a few times. This chain connects TRBV7-3 to TRBJ1-2; TRBD1 is a possible D gene (5 bases). Trimming took off 1 base at V and 8 bases at J, with 20 bases between the two ends. Germline V gene data show CDR1 as SGHTA and CDR2 as FQGTGA. CDR3 length: 16 amino acids. CDR3 coding DNA: TGTGCCAGCAGCTTAAACCCCGGGACGGGACTGGGGGGCTACACCTTC. Amino acids: CASSLNPGTGLGGYTF.

The chain couples TRBV23-1 to TRBJ1-2, with 9 bases matching TRBD1. TRBV23-1 is an ORF for which the function is uncertain. This CDR3 contains 17 residues. V gave up 4 bases and J gave up 4 bases; unmatched junction bases: 13. CDR3 DNA: TGCGCCAGCAGTCCACAGGGGGCGCCGGGCCCGAGCTATGGCTACACCTTC. The encoded protein is CASSPQGAPGPSYGYTF.

The V and J genes are TRBV27 and TRBJ2-5; D is perhaps TRBD2 (5 bases). The CDR3 is made up of 14 amino acids. Germline V gives CDR1 MNHEY, CDR2 SMNVEV (reference sequence). Trimming cost V 3 bases and J 5 bases, with 13 bases left between them. The CDR3 here is CASSLRARGETQYF. CDR3 DNA sequence: TGTGCCAGCAGTTTGAGGGCCCGAGGGGAGACCCAGTACTTC.

V usage is TRBV7-9 and J usage is TRBJ2-2, with D unresolved. The V gene's germline CDR1 is SEHNR and CDR2 FQNEAQ (reference sequence). V lost 0 bases and J lost 7, with 9 bases in between. The CDR3 spans 14 residues. CDR3 region: CASSLAWASGELFF. The CDR3 DNA is TGTGCCAGCAGCTTAGCCTGGGCGAGCGGGGAGCTGTTTTTT.

This clone occurred once. V usage is TRBV7-9 and J usage is TRBJ1-5, with D maybe TRBD1 (5 bases). Trimming left V 1 base short and J 2 bases short, with 12 bases between. The CDR3 totals 16 residues. The germline CDR1 and CDR2 sequences are SEHNR and FQNEAQ (reference sequence). The CDR3 reads CASSLVSGFGNQPQHF. In DNA form, the CDR3 reads TGTGCCAGCAGCTTAGTCTCAGGGTTTGGCAATCAGCCCCAGCATTTT.

The chain has TRBV6-6 and TRBJ2-3; 12 bases are a match to TRBD2. After removal of 5 bases from V and 0 bases from J, the junction contained 3 bases not matched to a gene. CDR3 size: 16 residues. The germline CDR1 and CDR2 sequences are MNHNY and SVGAGI (reference sequence). CDR3 DNA sequence: TGTGCCAGCAGTCAACTAGCGGGGGGTAGCACAGATACGCAGTATTTT. It is translated as CASSQLAGGSTDTQYF.

This clone has just a few counts. The chain combines TRBV2 with TRBJ1-5; D is ambiguous. V was clipped by 4 bases and J by 2 bases, with 9 bases between them. The germline gives CDR1 SNHLY, CDR2 FYNNEI. This CDR3 has 14 residues. DNA of the CDR3: TGTGCCAGCAGTGGGGAGCAGGGCAATCAGCCCCAGCATTTT. Translated, it gives CASSGEQGNQPQHF.

In its sample, this clone was seen once. The chain is built from TRBV23-1 and TRBJ1-5; D is ambiguous. TRBV23-1 is given ORF status, its function remaining uncertain. The CDR3 is made up of 14 amino acids. Trimming removed 3 bases at V and 7 bases at J, with 13 bases between. The DNA for the CDR3 is TGCGCCAGCAGTCAGCAGCGGGCCGGGCAGCCCCAGCATTTT. Its protein is CASSQQRAGQPQHF.

As concerns this clone: Since the CDR3 does not end with the conserved phenylalanine or tryptophan, this likely comes from a read error. Because the CDR3's place on the DNA is in doubt, the DNA is left out and the CDR3 is given as listed by TCRdb. This chain links TRBV21-1 with TRBJ1-4; the DNA was not compared with TRBD1, the D call given in the table. TRBV21-1 constitutes a pseudogene. The CDR3 totals 10 residues, both ends included. The chain's CDR3 is CASSTGYRGI.

The V gene is TRBV10-2, the J gene TRBJ2-7; 9 bases align to TRBD2. V lost 3 bases, J lost 7 bases, and 7 bases stayed unmatched. In germline, CDR1 is WSHSY, CDR2 SAAADI. This CDR3 has 14 amino acids. CDR3 protein: CASSDGGGAQEQYF. The CDR3 DNA reads as TGCGCCAGCAGTGATGGCGGGGGGGCCCAGGAGCAGTACTTC.

This chain uses TRBV19 with TRBJ2-5; TRBD2 matches 8 bases. J gave up 0 bases and V 7 bases, and 7 bases lay outside the gene matches. There are 15 residues in the CDR3. Per the germline V gene, CDR1 is LNHDA and CDR2 is SQIVND (reference sequence). The CDR3 loop is CASTLREGNQETQYF. The CDR3, as DNA: TGTGCCAGTACCCTTCGGGAGGGGAACCAAGAGACCCAGTACTTC.

This chain uses TRBV11-2 with TRBJ1-5; D is unclear. CDR1 is SGHAT and CDR2 is FQNNGV in the germline V gene. Between the trimmed V and J ends, which lost 0 bases and 8 bases, there was a span of 5 bases. The CDR3 spans 12 residues. CDR3 residues: CASSLDREPQHF. In DNA, the CDR3 is TGTGCCAGCAGCTTAGATCGGGAGCCCCAGCATTTT.